The sequence of this T cell receptor (beta chain) was determined in a study of blood T cell repertoires in COVID-19 (dated by TCRdb to 2020 to 2021). For context, the study as a whole: Collaborator samples came from the United States, Italy and Spain and covered acute and convalescent phases of COVID-19. The prospective study material was composed of cDNA or gDNA derived from T cells, B-cell-depleted T cells, or PBMCs. Where available, HLA class I and class II types were obtained from metadata supplied by the sample provider rather than from assay-based typing. Deeply sampled blood TCRbeta repertoires from subjects exposed to, actively infected with, or recovered from COVID-19 were included in the dataset. Sample metadata almost always included a de-identified subject ID, COVID-19 status, age in years and sex. The samples were drawn from two sources: the first 160 participants of the ongoing ImmuneRACE study, and 1,254 subjects contributed by 6 global collaborators. The repertoires were released in a freely available public database meant as a resource for research on the immune response to SARS-CoV-2.

This clone has just a few counts. The antigen it binds to is not known. Qualities for individual bases were not recorded, and no much larger clone is one base off. Study-wide findings and limitations: The amount of clinical and demographic metadata varied by source and participant and was provided uncurated.

V loses 5 bases, J loses 3 bases, and the germline ends lie 5 bases apart. The CDR3 covers 11 residues, taking in both the cysteine and the phenylalanine. The CDR3 DNA has 33 bases and is translated from base 1. The collaborating institutions used their own protocols to collect whole blood in K2EDTA tubes. For TCRbeta analysis, collaborator samples were shipped as frozen whole blood, as isolated PBMCs, or as DNA extracted from either sample type. The immunoSEQ Assay, a bias-controlled multiplex PCR, was used to amplify TCRbeta CDR3 regions from genomic DNA. On the study's bioinformatics: The number of nucleated cells in each sample was estimated by amplification of reference gene primers within the assay. To quantify the absolute abundance of each unique TCRbeta CDR3 rearrangement, sequence reads were collapsed and filtered. For each sample, productive Simpson clonality was calculated by taking the square root of Simpson's diversity index across productive rearrangements. TCRdb mirrors the immuneACCESS table, restricted to in-frame sequences. Some clones are absent from its copies; in checked studies, under half trace to an unresolved V gene, and the reason for the others is unknown. That table furnishes V, J and clone size, whereas the DNA furnished D and trimming. This sample lists some 130,000 clones; roughly three quarters were detected once. 1.5% to 2% of the sample lies in the top ten.

The chain couples TRBV12-3 or TRBV12-4 to TRBJ2-7, with the D gene call left open. This TCR came from a woman between 70 and 85 years old with acute or convalescent COVID-19. Sequences were obtained from peripheral blood. The CDR3 is CASSISYEQYF. DNA sequence: TGTGCCAGCAGTATCAGCTACGAGCAGTACTTC.